There are a few counts of the clone carrying this T cell receptor beta chain. What it binds is not known. These data are taken from a study of PD-1 blockade in classical Hodgkin lymphoma. Profiling relied on immunoSEQ multiplex PCR, and the TCRdb table lists in-frame clones only, not all of them. This sample carries thousands of clones, around 76% of them seen once, and the ten largest clones take about 7.6%. Time point denoted: newly diagnosed, previously untreated cHL patient sample. For comparison, PBMCs from newly diagnosed, untreated classical Hodgkin lymphoma were used. Study-wide results and limits: Newly diagnosed patients were said to have less baseline TCR diversity than healthy donors did.

Losses at the gene ends were 4 bases for V and 4 bases for J; bases not matched to a gene: 6. Looked up from germline, CDR1 is SGHNT and CDR2 is YYREEE (reference sequence). This CDR3 spans 15 amino acids. J is TRBJ2-2 and V is TRBV5-4; TRBD2 aligns across 8 bases. The receptor was isolated from a human donor with classical Hodgkin lymphoma. The material sequenced was peripheral blood mononuclear cells (PBMCs). In nucleotides, the CDR3 is TGTGCCAGCAGCCCTCGGGAGGGCATCACCGGGGAGCTGTTTTTT. It translates to CASSPREGITGELFF. Combining the CDR3 with reference TRBV5-4 and TRBJ2-2 gives the whole variable domain ETGVTQSPTHLIKTRGQQVTLRCSSQSGHNTVSWYQQALGQGPQFIFQYYREEENGRGNFPPRFSGLQFPNYSSELNVNALELDDSALYLCASSPREGITGELFFGEGSRLTVL.